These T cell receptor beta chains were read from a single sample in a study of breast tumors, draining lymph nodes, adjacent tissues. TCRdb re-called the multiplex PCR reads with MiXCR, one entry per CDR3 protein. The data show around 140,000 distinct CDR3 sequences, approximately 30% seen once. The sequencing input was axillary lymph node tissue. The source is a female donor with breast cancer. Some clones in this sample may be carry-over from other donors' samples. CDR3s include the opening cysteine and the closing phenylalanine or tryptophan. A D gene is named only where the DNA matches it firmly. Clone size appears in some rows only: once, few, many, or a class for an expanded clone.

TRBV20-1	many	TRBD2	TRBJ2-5	CSATSGGGSGETQYF	TGCAGTGCTACTAGCGGCGGGGGGTCGGGGGAGACCCAGTACTTC
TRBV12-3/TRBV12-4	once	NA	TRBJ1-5	CASSLGGGPLHF	TGTGCCAGCAGTTTAGGGGGGGGGCCTTTGCATTTT
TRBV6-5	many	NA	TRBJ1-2	CASSQGYGYTF	TGTGCCAGCAGTCAAGGGTATGGCTACACCTTC
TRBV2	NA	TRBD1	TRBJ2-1	CASSTQGAHNEQFF	TGTGCCAGCAGTACACAGGGGGCGCACAATGAGCAGTTCTTC
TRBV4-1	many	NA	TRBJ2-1	CASSQVDLGFSSYNEQFF	TGCGCCAGCAGCCAAGTTGACTTAGGGTTCAGCTCCTACAATGAGCAGTTCTTC
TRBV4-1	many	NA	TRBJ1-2	CASSQNLGPYGYTF	TGCGCCAGCAGCCAAAACTTAGGTCCCTATGGCTACACCTTC
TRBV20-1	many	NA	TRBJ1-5	CSARAGEDSNQPQHF	TGCAGTGCTAGAGCAGGCGAAGATAGCAATCAGCCCCAGCATTTT
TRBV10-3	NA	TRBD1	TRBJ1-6	CAIRTDRGWNSPLHF	TGTGCCATCAGGACGGACAGGGGCTGGAATTCACCCCTCCACTTT
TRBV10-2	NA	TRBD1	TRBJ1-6	CASLPGQGALDSPLHF	TGCGCCAGTCTCCCGGGACAGGGAGCCCTTGATTCACCCCTCCACTTT
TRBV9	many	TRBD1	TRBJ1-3	CASSARQGGAGNTIYF	TGTGCCAGCAGCGCTCGCCAGGGGGGAGCTGGAAACACCATATATTTT
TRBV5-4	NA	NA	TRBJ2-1	CASSLVDTKEQFF	TGTGCCAGCAGCTTGGTTGACACGAAAGAGCAGTTCTTC
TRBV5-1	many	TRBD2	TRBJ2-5	CASFTGFSGGQETQYF	TGCGCCAGCTTTACCGGGTTTAGCGGGGGACAAGAGACCCAGTACTTC
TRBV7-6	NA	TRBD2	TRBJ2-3	CASSPTGGAGTDTQYF	TGTGCCAGCAGCCCAACGGGGGGGGCAGGCACAGATACGCAGTATTTT
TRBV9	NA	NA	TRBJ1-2	CASSKAGGYTF	TGTGCCAGCAGCAAGGCGGGGGGCTACACCTTC
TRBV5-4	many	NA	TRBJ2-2	CASSLYGANTGELFF	TGTGCCAGCAGCTTGTACGGGGCGAACACCGGGGAGCTGTTTTTT
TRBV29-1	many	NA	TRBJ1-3	CSVEGRRNTIYF	TGCAGCGTCGAGGGACGGAGAAACACCATATATTTT
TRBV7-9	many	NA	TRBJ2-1	CASSLGANNEQFF	TGTGCCAGCAGCCTAGGAGCGAACAATGAGCAGTTCTTC
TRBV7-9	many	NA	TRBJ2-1	CASSLAPDRYNEQFF	TGTGCCAGCAGCTTAGCCCCGGACAGATACAATGAGCAGTTCTTC
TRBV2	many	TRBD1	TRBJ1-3	CATRGQGALGTIYF	TGTGCCACCCGAGGACAGGGAGCGTTGGGCACCATATATTTT
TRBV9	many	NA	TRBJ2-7	CASSVGDGAYEQYF	TGTGCCAGCAGCGTCGGGGACGGAGCCTACGAGCAGTACTTC
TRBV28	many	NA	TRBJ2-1	CASSYGGGEQFF	TGTGCCAGCAGTTATGGGGGTGGGGAGCAGTTCTTC
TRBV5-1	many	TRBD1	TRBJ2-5	CASSPEGTGAFGTQYF	TGCGCCAGCAGCCCCGAGGGGACAGGGGCCTTTGGGACCCAGTACTTC
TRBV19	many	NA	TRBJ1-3	CATVDRRSGNTIYF	TGTGCCACTGTAGACAGGCGCTCTGGAAACACCATATATTTT
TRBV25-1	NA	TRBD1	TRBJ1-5	CASSQPGGRNQPQHF	TGTGCCAGCAGCCAACCAGGGGGGAGAAATCAGCCCCAGCATTTT
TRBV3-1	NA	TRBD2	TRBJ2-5	CASSQGGSGGAGETQYF	TGTGCCAGCAGCCAAGGAGGTAGCGGGGGGGCGGGAGAGACCCAGTACTTC
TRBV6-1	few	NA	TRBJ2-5	CASRISFSVGMGETQYF	TGTGCCAGCAGAATTTCCTTTAGCGTGGGAATGGGGGAGACCCAGTACTTC
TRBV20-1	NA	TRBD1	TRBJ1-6	CSVPSGGQGLNSPLHF	TGCAGTGTCCCTTCGGGTGGACAGGGCCTTAATTCACCCCTCCACTTT
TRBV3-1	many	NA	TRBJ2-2	CASSQGNRASGELFF	TGTGCCAGCAGCCAAGGAAACAGGGCTAGCGGGGAGCTGTTTTTT
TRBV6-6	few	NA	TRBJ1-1	CASSHGFNANTEAFF	TGTGCCAGCAGTCACGGGTTCAACGCGAACACTGAAGCTTTCTTT